The present entry profiles one TCR beta chain with its context. Its antigen is unidentified. This specimen comes from a study of cytomegalovirus exposure and HLA in healthy donors. The PCR made use of 60 Vbeta and 13 Jbeta primers. The table came from immunoSEQ multiplex PCR; TCRdb's copy has only in-frame clones and leaves some out. The table shows 120,000 or so clones, with around 80% occurring only once. Study findings and constraints: Certain indistinguishable V segments, among them TRBV6-2 and TRBV6-3, were excluded. Most of the TCR beta V segments (in an earlier analysis) were productive either about 87% or about 30% of the time.

The length of the CDR3 is 13 residues. Looked up from germline, CDR1 is SGHVS and CDR2 is FQNEAQ. V was clipped by 3 bases and J by 3 bases; unmatched bases: 2. The clonotype originates from a female donor in good health and CMV-seronegative. Sample: PBMCs. This chain links TRBV7-8 with TRBJ2-7, with TRBD1 matching over 7 bases. The CDR3 here is CASSLGQLYEQYF. CDR3 DNA: TGTGCCAGCAGCTTGGGACAGCTCTACGAGCAGTACTTC.